This T cell receptor (beta chain) was sequenced during a study of response to subunit inactivated influenza vaccine. This CDR3 region has 15 residues. Unmatched junction bases numbered 15, after V lost 6 bases and J lost 10 bases. Study-level findings and limits: Authors suggested that a seasonal influenza vaccination recruits few new T cells each time.

Via MiXCR, TCRdb re-called the RT-PCR reads, giving one row per CDR3 protein. The repertoire holds over 400,000 distinct CDR3 sequences, with around 13% as singletons. This clonotype was observed a few times. As yet, its antigen is unknown. The chain has TRBV12-3 or TRBV12-4 and TRBJ1-1; TRBD1 matches 9 bases. The receptor was isolated from a man in his forties or fifties who received an inactivated influenza vaccine. The sample in question was PBMCs from blood, obtained roughly 46 days after vaccination. DNA for the CDR3: TGTGCCAGCAGCTCTACACCCACAGGGGGCGGGGGAGCTTTCTTT. As protein: CASSSTPTGGGGAFF.